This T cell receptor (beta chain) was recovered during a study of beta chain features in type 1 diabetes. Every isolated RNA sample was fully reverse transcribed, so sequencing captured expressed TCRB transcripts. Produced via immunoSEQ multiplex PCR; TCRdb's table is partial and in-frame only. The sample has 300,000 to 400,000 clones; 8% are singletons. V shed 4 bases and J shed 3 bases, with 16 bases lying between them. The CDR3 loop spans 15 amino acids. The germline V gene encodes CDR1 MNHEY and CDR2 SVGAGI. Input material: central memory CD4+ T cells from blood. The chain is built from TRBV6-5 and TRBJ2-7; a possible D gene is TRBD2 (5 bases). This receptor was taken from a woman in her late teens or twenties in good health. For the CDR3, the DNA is TGTGCCAGCAGTTCACGAGGGATCACCGACTACGAGCAGTACTTC. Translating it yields CASSSRGITDYEQYF.